These 31 T cell receptor beta chains were sequenced from one sample in a study of CXCR3-negative and CXCR3-positive naive CD8 T cells. The authors prepared UMI-labeled TRB cDNA libraries by 5' RACE. TCRdb reprocessed the 5' RACE reads and keeps a single row for each CDR3 protein, giving no DNA. The table lists 100,000 or so distinct CDR3 sequences. Sequencing used naive CXCR3- CD8+ T cells from blood. Subset noted: CD45RO-CCR7+CD27+CD95- naive CD8+ T cells lacking CXCR3 (TNR3-). Every receptor here comes from a human donor in good health. Some clones in this sample may be carry-over from other donors' samples.

The chain has TRBV29-1 and TRBJ1-1; the TCRdb call, TRBD1, lacks DNA for checking. Germline lookup yields CDR1 SQVTM and CDR2 ANQGSEA. CDR3 length: 12 residues. The CDR3 spells CSVIQGTTEAFF. The full variable domain, its missing parts supplied by reference TRBV29-1 and TRBJ1-1, is SAVISQKPSRDICQRGTSLTIQCQVDSQVTMMFWYRQQPGQSLTLIATANQGSEATYESGFVIDKFPISRPNLTFSTLTVSNMSPEDSSIYLCSVIQGTTEAFFGQGTRLTVV.

The CDR3 region is CASRSIGPDGELFF. This chain uses TRBV23-1 with TRBJ2-2; TCRdb calls TRBD2, which cannot be checked without DNA. TRBV23-1 falls under the ORF class, with uncertain function. This CDR3 region has 14 residues.

This chain links TRBV3-1 with TRBJ2-2; TCRdb selects TRBD2, and the lack of DNA leaves this call unchecked. CDR3 length: 18 amino acids. CDR1 and CDR2 from the germline V gene are LGHDT and YNNKEL (reference sequence). CDR3 amino acids: CASSQGPRALLNTGELFF.

The rearrangement links TRBV28 to TRBJ1-2; without DNA, the TCRdb call of TRBD1 cannot be checked. The germline CDR1 and CDR2 sequences are MDHEN and SYDVKM. CDR3 size: 14 residues. CDR3 region: CASSFSDSSYGYTF.

The rearrangement links TRBV29-1 to TRBJ2-7. The CDR3 is made up of 11 amino acids. Germline V CDR1 and CDR2: SQVTM, ANQGSEA. CDR3 region: CSVVKEYEQYF.

V and J are TRBV7-9 and TRBJ2-1; the TRBD1 assignment by TCRdb is unverifiable without DNA. This CDR3 is 13 amino acids long. The germline CDR1 and CDR2 sequences are SEHNR and FQNEAQ (reference sequence). The CDR3 protein is CASSLQGLNEQFF.

The chain employs TRBV20-1 and TRBJ1-1; TCRdb returns TRBD1, unconfirmable since there is no DNA. The CDR3 runs 14 residues. Looked up from germline, CDR1 is DFQATT and CDR2 is SNEGSKA (reference sequence). The CDR3 reads CSAPPWGGNTEAFF.

The chain employs TRBV28 and TRBJ1-6. The CDR3 contains 14 residues. Germline V gives CDR1 MDHEN, CDR2 SYDVKM. The chain's CDR3 is CASITAGGGSPLHF.

The rearrangement joins TRBV6-4 to TRBJ1-5. The CDR3 is made up of 18 amino acids. CDR1 MRHNA and CDR2 SNTAGT come from the germline V gene. CDR3 region: CASSDRRAIGRVNQPQHF.

V usage is TRBV29-1 and J usage is TRBJ2-7; TCRdb names TRBD1, which stays unverified in the absence of DNA. Germline V gives CDR1 SQVTM, CDR2 ANQGSEA. The CDR3 consists of 14 residues. CDR3 region: CSVEVVTGTGEQYF.

CDR3 sequence reads: CASSAGPGTSGTSTDTQYF. The V and J genes are TRBV11-3 and TRBJ2-3; the D call of TRBD2 rests on TCRdb alone, since no DNA is present to check it. The CDR3 covers 19 residues. Germline V gene sequence: CDR1 SGHNT, CDR2 YENEEA. Full variable domain (rest looked up from reference TRBV11-3 and TRBJ2-3): EAGVVQSPRYKIIEKKQPVAFWCNPISGHNTLYWYLQNLGQGPELLIRYENEEAVDDSQLPKDRFSAERLKGVDSTLKIQPAELGDSAVYLCASSAGPGTSGTSTDTQYFGPGTRLTVL.

The V call is TRBV29-1, the J call TRBJ1-1. CDR1 is SQVTM and CDR2 is ANQGSEA in the germline V gene. The CDR3 loop spans 14 amino acids. The CDR3 here is CSVAGGGLGTEAFF.

The gene calls are TRBV29-1 and TRBJ2-5; the TCRdb call, TRBD1, lacks DNA for checking. The germline V gene has CDR1 SQVTM and CDR2 ANQGSEA. CDR3 length: 18 residues. This CDR3 is CSVEDLGRTGDPQETQYF.

The V gene is TRBV7-9, the J gene TRBJ2-5; lacking DNA, the TRBD1 call made by TCRdb goes unchecked. Germline-derived CDR1 and CDR2 are SEHNR and FQNEAQ (reference sequence). The CDR3 spans 15 residues. CDR3 protein: CASNYGTGAQETQYF.

The V gene is TRBV12-3 or TRBV12-4, the J gene TRBJ2-1; the TCRdb D gene call, TRBD2, has no DNA to confirm it. This CDR3 contains 14 residues. Here the CDR3 reads CASSSGAVYNEQFF.

V usage is TRBV29-1 and J usage is TRBJ2-5. The germline V gene has CDR1 SQVTM and CDR2 ANQGSEA. The CDR3 sequence is 13 residues long. The CDR3 here is CSVEESSGETQYF.

This chain uses TRBV11-2 with TRBJ2-1. Germline values: CDR1 SGHAT, CDR2 FQNNGV. This CDR3 is 13 amino acids long. The CDR3 loop is CASSSAAYNEQFF.

V gene TRBV12-3 or TRBV12-4 combines with J gene TRBJ2-7; TCRdb's D call, TRBD1, is unchecked because there is no DNA. There are 15 residues in the CDR3. The chain's CDR3 is CASAGGQGSGDEQYF.

This sequence joins TRBV29-1 and TRBJ2-2; there is no DNA to check the TCRdb D call of TRBD1. Germline CDR1 and CDR2: SQVTM and ANQGSEA. The length of the CDR3 is 16 residues. CDR3: CSVELFRTGSTGELFF.

This rearrangement joins TRBV10-3 to TRBJ2-3; TCRdb reports TRBD2, a call that lacks DNA to check it against. The CDR3 extends over 16 amino acids. Germline V CDR1 and CDR2: ENHRY, SYGVKD. The CDR3 loop reads CAISEGSGGTLDTQYF.

This sequence joins TRBV6-2 or TRBV6-3 and TRBJ2-5; TCRdb picks TRBD1, but there is no DNA to check that call. The length of the CDR3 is 18 residues. The germline gives CDR1 MNHEY, CDR2 SVGEGT. The CDR3 here is CASSYSIATGHHPWTQYF.

V gene TRBV27 combines with J gene TRBJ2-7; absent DNA, TCRdb's TRBD2 call cannot be checked. Per germline, CDR1 MNHEY and CDR2 SMNVEV (reference sequence). The CDR3 is 18 residues long. The CDR3 sequence is CASRPTGLAGGRSYEQYF.

The CDR3 sequence is CSVEDARTGTRNIQYF. The rearrangement joins TRBV29-1 to TRBJ2-4; TCRdb calls TRBD1, which cannot be checked without DNA. The CDR3 covers 16 residues. Germline lookup yields CDR1 SQVTM and CDR2 ANQGSEA.

The rearrangement uses TRBV29-1 and TRBJ2-7; TCRdb picks TRBD1, but there is no DNA to check that call. This CDR3 contains 13 residues. The germline V gene has CDR1 SQVTM and CDR2 ANQGSEA. CDR3 in amino acids: CSARGRDGYEQYF.

The CDR3 loop is CASSLHPRGTEAFF. The chain couples TRBV9 to TRBJ1-1; no DNA is available, so the TRBD1 call from TCRdb remains unchecked. Germline V gene sequence: CDR1 SGDLS, CDR2 YYNGEE. This CDR3 spans 14 amino acids.

Here the CDR3 reads CASSQGADSPLHF. The gene calls are TRBV6-6 and TRBJ1-6; TCRdb gives TRBD1 as the D gene, but with no DNA this cannot be confirmed. The CDR3 is made up of 13 amino acids. Germline V gene lookup returns CDR1 MNHNY and CDR2 SVGAGI (reference sequence).

This chain connects TRBV7-2 to TRBJ2-3; the D call of TRBD2 rests on TCRdb alone, since no DNA is present to check it. This CDR3 spans 16 amino acids. The germline V gene has CDR1 SGHTA and CDR2 FQGNSA. CDR3: CASSLEQTISPDTQYF.

J is TRBJ2-2 and V is TRBV29-1. The V gene's germline CDR1 is SQVTM and CDR2 ANQGSEA. The CDR3 contains 14 residues. The CDR3 sequence: CSVEGYRNTGELFF.

The chain is built from TRBV6-5 and TRBJ2-5; without DNA, the TCRdb call of TRBD1 cannot be checked. Germline V CDR1 and CDR2: MNHEY, SVGAGI. The CDR3 spans 16 residues. The CDR3 here is CASSYSTTTGGETQYF.

The gene calls are TRBV29-1 and TRBJ2-5. Germline CDR1 is SQVTM and CDR2 is ANQGSEA. This CDR3 has 13 amino acids. CDR3: CSVVVDNYYEQYF.

This chain connects TRBV4-1 to TRBJ2-7. The CDR3 consists of 16 residues. CDR1 and CDR2 from the germline V gene are MGHRA and YSYEKL. CDR3 sequence reads: CASSQAPLTRNYEQYF.